This T cell receptor (beta chain) was obtained from a study of human T cells and chemical hapten exposure. As regards this clonotype: Its antigen is undetermined. The junction departs from the called germline gene at one end, perhaps through a read error.

The library attached unique molecular identifiers to individual cDNA molecules. From the RACE reads, TCRdb called clonotypes with MiXCR, one entry per CDR3 protein. Of some 70,000 distinct CDR3 sequences listed, about 9.3% are singletons. Time point of the sample: patch test 2, 6 weeks after DPC sensitization. Stated treatment: therapeutic diphenylcyclopropenone sensitization with weekly scalp DPC. Each donor was an alopecia patient between 18 and 70 years of age who qualified for DPC. The study, taken as a whole, reports: Versus controls, expanded TCRs had significantly more large CDR3 similarity clusters.

Germline V gene sequence: CDR1 SSHAT, CDR2 FNYEAQ (reference sequence). The CDR3 has 15 amino acids. V gene TRBV7-7 combines with J gene TRBJ2-3; 13 bases are shared with TRBD2. The sequence was obtained from a woman in her forties or fifties with alopecia areata. Some clones in this sample may be carry-over from other donors' samples. Sequencing was performed on whole blood, taken in connection with sensitization to the hapten diphenylcyclopropenone (DPC). The CDR3 region has the DNA TGTGCTAGCAGCCCGGGACTAGCGGGACTAGATACGCAGTATTTT. Translation: CASSPGLAGLDTQYF.